A single sample is the source of the 30 T cell receptor beta chains below, sequenced in a study of vaccination and CD4 T cells after COVID-19. The treatment is: approximately nine-day PBMC culture with coronavirus spike peptide pools or control peptides (ViraFEST assay). Their antigens are not known. Oncomine TCR Beta short-read sequencing was applied to DNA from cultured CD4+ T cells. TCRdb fed the PCR reads into MiXCR, producing one record per CDR3 protein. There are roughly 12,000 distinct CDR3 sequences in the sample; roughly 50% occur only once, and less than 30% lies in the top ten. Sequencing was done on a sample of CD4+ T cells from blood, cultured in vitro. The receptors were gathered from a human donor who had recovered from COVID-19.

The chain links TRBV20-1 to TRBJ1-2, with D perhaps TRBD1 (5 bases). Germline CDR1 reads DFQATT; CDR2 reads SNEGSKA (reference sequence). The V and J ends lost 6 bases and 3 bases respectively, with 20 bases between them. This CDR3 comprises 15 residues. The CDR3 DNA reads as TGCAGTGCGCGCCCACCAGGGCGTCTCGACTATGGCTACACCTTC. Its protein is CSARPPGRLDYGYTF.

The rearrangement uses TRBV28 and TRBJ1-2; D ambiguous. V was trimmed by 4 bases and J by 2 bases, leaving 11 bases between them. In germline, CDR1 is MDHEN, CDR2 SYDVKM. The CDR3 runs to 14 residues. This CDR3 is CASSSPSGNYGYTF. The CDR3 DNA reads as TGTGCCAGCAGTTCCCCCTCGGGGAACTATGGCTACACCTTC.

The chain combines TRBV5-4 with TRBJ1-6, with D possibly TRBD1 on 6 matching bases. Trimming removed 1 base from V and 10 bases from J, with 15 bases in between. CDR3 length equals 15 residues. CDR1 and CDR2 from the germline V gene are SGHNT and YYREEE (reference sequence). The CDR3 region has the DNA TGTGCCAGCAGCTTGACAGGGAGTATAGGATCACCCCTCCACTTT. This sequence encodes CASSLTGSIGSPLHF.

V usage is TRBV10-3 and J usage is TRBJ1-2; 7 bases match TRBD1. The length of the CDR3 is 15 residues. Germline CDR1 and CDR2: ENHRY and SYGVKD. Trimming removed 3 bases from V and 10 bases from J; junction bases left unmatched: 14. The DNA for the CDR3 is TGTGCCATCAGTGACGCGGACAGGCTGTTAGCTTTCTACACCTTC. This sequence encodes CAISDADRLLAFYTF.

This clonotype has just a few counts. The rearrangement joins TRBV6-1 to TRBJ1-1; 8 positions match TRBD1. J gave up 2 bases and V 5 bases, and 10 bases lay outside the gene matches. The CDR3 sequence is 16 residues long. Per germline, CDR1 MNHNS and CDR2 SASEGT. CDR3 sequence: CASSRGQGWGNTEAFF. CDR3 nucleotide sequence: TGTGCCAGCAGTCGCGGACAGGGATGGGGAAACACTGAAGCTTTCTTT.

This clonotype was observed a few times. The chain recombines TRBV6-1 with TRBJ2-2; D gene ambiguous. This CDR3 has 13 residues. CDR1 is MNHNS and CDR2 is SASEGT in the germline V gene. V was pared by 3 bases and J by 6 bases, with 8 bases between. CDR3 in amino acids: CASSENSPGELFF. The CDR3 DNA is TGTGCCAGCAGTGAGAACAGCCCCGGGGAGCTGTTTTTT.

The sample holds a few counts of this clonotype. The chain uses TRBV20-1 and TRBJ1-2; D not resolved. Trimming removed 3 bases from V and 7 bases from J, with 15 bases in between. The CDR3 extends over 13 amino acids. Germline V CDR1 and CDR2: DFQATT, SNEGSKA (reference sequence). The CDR3 is CSASVRVVVGYTF. The CDR3 DNA reads as TGCAGTGCTAGTGTGAGGGTGGTGGTTGGCTACACCTTC.

This clonotype has just a few counts. This chain uses TRBV19 with TRBJ2-2, with D uncertain. This CDR3 region has 14 residues. Per the germline V gene, CDR1 is LNHDA and CDR2 is SQIVND (reference sequence). The germline V and J ends were trimmed by 2 bases and 5 bases, with 9 bases remaining between them. For the CDR3, the DNA is TGTGCCAGTAGTATACGTAGGGAAACCGGGGAGCTGTTTTTT. Encoded protein: CASSIRRETGELFF.

This clonotype has more than one count but fewer than ten. This chain joins TRBV7-2 and TRBJ2-3; maybe TRBD2 (6 bases). CDR3 size: 14 residues. Germline CDR1 and CDR2: SGHTA and FQGNSA. V gave up 0 bases and J gave up 3 bases, with 7 bases separating them. Here the CDR3 reads CASSLAGRTDTQYF. The CDR3 coding sequence is TGTGCCAGCAGCTTAGCCGGGAGAACAGATACGCAGTATTTT.

J is TRBJ2-2 and V is TRBV7-9; no definite D call. The CDR3 sequence is 14 residues long. Germline V gene sequence: CDR1 SEHNR, CDR2 FQNEAQ (reference sequence). Deletions cut 0 bases from V and 6 bases from J, with 8 bases between. The CDR3 sequence: CASSLAYVAGELFF. The CDR3 region has the DNA TGTGCCAGCAGCTTAGCTTACGTCGCCGGGGAGCTGTTTTTT.

The CDR3 loop reads CSARRPAGGGEQYF. CDR3 nucleotide sequence: TGCAGTGCTAGGCGCCCAGCGGGGGGAGGTGAGCAGTACTTC. The rearrangement joins TRBV20-1 to TRBJ2-7; 9 bases match TRBD2. In germline, CDR1 is DFQATT, CDR2 SNEGSKA (reference sequence). V was pared by 3 bases and J by 7 bases, with 10 bases of the junction left unmatched. CDR3 length: 14 residues.

The rearrangement joins TRBV19 to TRBJ2-1; 7 bases fit TRBD1. The CDR3 runs to 15 residues. With V trimmed by 7 bases and J by 6 bases, 12 bases remained unmatched. CDR1 LNHDA and CDR2 SQIVND come from the germline V gene (reference sequence). CDR3 in DNA: TGTGCCAGTATCGCCTTGGGACAGAAAAGCAATGAGCAGTTCTTC. Residues: CASIALGQKSNEQFF.

This clonotype appeared a few times. The rearrangement links TRBV20-1 to TRBJ1-5; 7 nucleotides match TRBD1. The CDR3 length is 14 residues. V was clipped by 4 bases and J by 0 bases; unmatched bases: 3. CDR1 is DFQATT and CDR2 is SNEGSKA in the germline V gene (reference sequence). The chain's CDR3 is CSAKRDSSNQPQHF. The CDR3 bases are TGCAGTGCTAAACGGGACAGTAGCAATCAGCCCCAGCATTTT.

V usage is TRBV19 and J usage is TRBJ1-4, with D perhaps TRBD1 (5 bases). CDR1 is LNHDA and CDR2 is SQIVND in the germline V gene (reference sequence). V lost 8 bases, J lost 4 bases, and 14 bases lay in between. The CDR3 is 14 amino acids. The CDR3 loop is CASGARTNNEKLFF. CDR3 in DNA: TGTGCCAGTGGGGCGAGGACCAATAATGAAAAACTGTTTTTT.

This rearrangement joins TRBV5-6 to TRBJ2-7; D is possibly TRBD2 (6 bases). The ends were cut back, 1 base at V and 0 bases at J, with 11 bases in the middle. The germline V gene encodes CDR1 SGHDT and CDR2 YYEEEE. The CDR3 loop spans 15 amino acids. The CDR3 protein is CASSLMRGASYEQYF. For the CDR3, the DNA is TGTGCCAGCAGCTTGATGCGCGGGGCCTCCTACGAGCAGTACTTC.

This clonotype appeared a single time. The chain is built from TRBV25-1 and TRBJ2-2; 11 nucleotides line up with TRBD1. The CDR3 runs 17 residues. Unmatched junction bases numbered 7, after V lost 2 bases and J lost 5 bases. CDR1 is MGHDK and CDR2 is SYGVNS in the germline V gene. CDR3 protein: CASSEVARDRGTGELFF. Written as DNA, the CDR3 is TGTGCCAGCAGTGAAGTAGCCCGGGACAGGGGGACCGGGGAGCTGTTTTTT.

This clonotype was detected only a few times. The CDR3 nucleotides are TGTGCCACCAGCAGATTCCAGGGAAAGAATGAAGCTTTCTTT. It is translated as CATSRFQGKNEAFF. This chain links TRBV15 with TRBJ1-1, with D possibly being TRBD1 (5 bases). Germline V lookup: CDR1 LNHNV, CDR2 YYDKDF (reference sequence). V was pared by 2 bases and J by 7 bases, with 14 bases between. CDR3 size: 14 residues. The whole variable domain, remainder taken from reference TRBV15 and TRBJ1-1, is DAMVIQNPRYQVTQFGKPVTLSCSQTLNHNVMYWYQQKSSQAPKLLFHYYDKDFNNEADTPDNFQSRRPNTSFCFLDIRSPGLGDTAMYLCATSRFQGKNEAFFGQGTRLTVV.

The V and J genes are TRBV28 and TRBJ1-6; 9 nucleotides match TRBD1. The V segment lost 6 bases and the J segment 7 bases; nucleotides outside the gene matches: 7. CDR3 length: 15 residues. The germline CDR1 and CDR2 sequences are MDHEN and SYDVKM. Here the CDR3 reads CASSPGQGPNSPLHF. Written as DNA, the CDR3 is TGTGCCAGCAGCCCCGGACAGGGGCCGAATTCACCCCTCCACTTT.

The chain joins TRBV7-2 to TRBJ2-7; D uncertain. Trimming removed 6 bases at V and 4 bases at J, with 16 bases between. Germline CDR1 reads SGHTA; CDR2 reads FQGNSA. The CDR3 contains 14 residues. The CDR3 loop is CASRRRTPVYEQYF. The CDR3 region has the DNA TGTGCCAGCAGGCGACGGACCCCCGTTTACGAGCAGTACTTC. Full variable domain (outside the CDR3, taken from reference TRBV7-2 and TRBJ2-7): GAGVSQSPSNKVTEKGKDVELRCDPISGHTALYWYRQSLGQGLEFLIYFQGNSAPDKSGLPSDRFSAERTGGSVSTLTIQRTQQEDSAVYLCASRRRTPVYEQYFGPGTRLTVT.

In this sample, this clonotype turned up a few times. The V call is TRBV7-6, the J call TRBJ1-3; no definite D call. Germline CDR1 reads SGHVS; CDR2 reads FNYEAQ. This CDR3 has 15 amino acids. Between the trimmed V and J ends, which lost 3 bases and 0 bases, there was a span of 9 bases. The CDR3 sequence: CASSLSASSGNTIYF. CDR3 bases: TGTGCCAGCAGCTTGTCCGCGAGCTCTGGAAACACCATATATTTT.

This sequence joins TRBV7-9 and TRBJ1-2; D remains unclear. The CDR3 loop spans 13 amino acids. Per germline, CDR1 SEHNR and CDR2 FQNEAQ (reference sequence). Trimming stripped 0 bases from V and 6 bases from J, with 8 bases between. The CDR3 sequence is CASSLAIEDGYTF. The DNA for the CDR3 is TGTGCCAGCAGCTTAGCAATTGAGGATGGCTACACCTTC.

V and J are TRBV20-1 and TRBJ2-1, with a tentative D call TRBD2 (7 bases). Trimming removed 4 bases at V and 4 bases at J, with 11 bases between. CDR3 length: 13 amino acids. Germline values: CDR1 DFQATT, CDR2 SNEGSKA (reference sequence). CDR3 loop: CSATGGQYNEQFF. CDR3 coding DNA: TGCAGTGCTACGGGGGGACAATACAATGAGCAGTTCTTC.

This clonotype was detected a few times. The chain carries TRBV28 and TRBJ1-2; 10 positions agree with TRBD1. This CDR3 is 15 amino acids long. CDR1 and CDR2 (germline): MDHEN, SYDVKM. Trimming cost V 5 bases and J 8 bases; bases outside gene matches: 11. The CDR3 DNA reads as TGTGCCAGCAGTCTGACAGGGGGCGCTCGGGGAGGCTACACCTTC. It encodes CASSLTGGARGGYTF.

This clonotype was counted a single time. The chain carries TRBV19 and TRBJ1-4, with D unclear. Trimming shortened V by 6 bases and J by 5 bases, and 4 bases separated the two germline ends. Germline loops: CDR1 LNHDA, CDR2 SQIVND (reference sequence). The CDR3 extends over 11 amino acids. CDR3 sequence reads: CASRSNEKLFF. CDR3 nucleotides: TGTGCCAGTAGGAGCAATGAAAAACTGTTTTTT.

This chain joins TRBV7-2 and TRBJ2-7; 15 positions agree with TRBD2. The CDR3 consists of 16 residues. Germline CDR1 and CDR2: SGHTA and FQGNSA. The trim removed 5 bases at V and 2 bases at J, leaving 4 bases unmatched. The CDR3 region is CASSLGTSGRTYEQYF. For the CDR3, the DNA is TGTGCCAGCAGCCTGGGGACTAGCGGGAGGACCTACGAGCAGTACTTC.

This clonotype has only a few counts. The gene calls are TRBV25-1 and TRBJ2-5, with D possibly matching TRBD1 (5 bases). Trimming removed 1 base from V and 2 bases from J, with 11 bases in between. The germline gives CDR1 MGHDK, CDR2 SYGVNS. The CDR3 loop spans 15 amino acids. The CDR3 reads CASSEFRAGQETQYF. CDR3 DNA sequence: TGTGCCAGCAGTGAATTTAGGGCAGGGCAAGAGACCCAGTACTTC.

By proportion, this clonotype is medium-sized (0.01 to 0.1%). The V gene is TRBV7-2, the J gene TRBJ2-7; D call uncertain. Deletions cut 4 bases from V and 5 bases from J, with 12 bases between. This CDR3 has 13 amino acids. Per germline, CDR1 SGHTA and CDR2 FQGNSA. CDR3 in amino acids: CASSSYYPDEQYF. The CDR3 DNA follows: TGTGCCAGCAGCTCATACTACCCCGACGAGCAGTACTTC.

This CDR3 is CSATYSGNTEAFF. DNA of the CDR3: TGCAGTGCCACCTACAGCGGAAACACTGAAGCTTTCTTT. The chain uses TRBV20-1 and TRBJ1-1; D unclear. This CDR3 is built from 13 residues. Germline V gene lookup returns CDR1 DFQATT and CDR2 SNEGSKA (reference sequence). Deletions cut 6 bases from V and 2 bases from J, with 13 bases between.

The chain has TRBV30 and TRBJ1-5; no definite D call. CDR3 length equals 12 residues. Trimming pared 3 bases from V and 7 bases from J, leaving 10 bases between. The germline gives CDR1 GTSNPN, CDR2 SVGIG (reference sequence). The CDR3 region has the DNA TGTGCCTGGAGCCCCGGTAGCCAGCCCCAGCATTTT. It yields the protein CAWSPGSQPQHF.

The chain joins TRBV11-2 to TRBJ2-7; TRBD2 aligns across 9 bases. Per germline, CDR1 SGHAT and CDR2 FQNNGV. This CDR3 has 15 residues. V lost 5 bases, J lost 3 bases, and 8 bases stayed unmatched. The CDR3: CASSPSGTSRYEQYF. DNA of the CDR3: TGTGCCAGCAGCCCCTCCGGGACTAGCCGCTACGAGCAGTACTTC.